This is a list of T cell receptor beta chains from one sample in a study of cytomegalovirus exposure and HLA in healthy donors. The table came from immunoSEQ multiplex PCR; TCRdb's copy has only in-frame clones and leaves some out. The sample yields around 140,000 clones, around 75% seen once. Sequences were obtained from PBMCs. The receptor set was obtained from a man aged 40-50 years in good health and CMV-seronegative. CDR3s include the opening cysteine and the closing phenylalanine or tryptophan. The order of the fields is D gene, V gene, clone size, J gene, CDR3 DNA, CDR3 protein. The D gene is left open where the match is weak. Clone size appears in some rows only: once, few, many, or a class for an expanded clone.

D: TRBD1; V: TRBV5-1; size: .; J: TRBJ2-2; DNA: TGCGCCAGCAACCCCAATCCGGACAGGGTGAACACCGGGGAGCTGTTTTTT; CDR3: CASNPNPDRVNTGELFF
D: TRBD1; V: TRBV5-8; size: .; J: TRBJ1-5; DNA: TGTGCCAGCAACCCCTGGGAGGGACAGGGGATCAATCAGCCCCAGCATTTT; CDR3: CASNPWEGQGINQPQHF
D: TRBD1; V: TRBV6-5; size: .; J: TRBJ1-4; DNA: TGTGCCAGCAGCCCTCGGACAGGGGGGTATTTTTTT; CDR3: CASSPRTGGYFF
D: .; V: TRBV5-4; size: .; J: TRBJ1-4; DNA: TGTGCCAGCAGCGGAACAGAGCCGACTAATGAAAAACTGTTTTTT; CDR3: CASSGTEPTNEKLFF
D: TRBD1; V: TRBV11-2; size: .; J: TRBJ2-2; DNA: TGTGCCAGCAGACCCGGACAGGGGGCTTCCACCGGGGAGCTGTTTTTT; CDR3: CASRPGQGASTGELFF
D: TRBD1; V: TRBV18; size: once; J: TRBJ1-1; DNA: TGTGCCAGCTCACCAACAGGGGCGGTGAACACTGAAGCTTTCTTT; CDR3: CASSPTGAVNTEAFF
D: .; V: TRBV9; size: few; J: TRBJ1-1; DNA: TGTGCCAGCAGCGTAGGCGTGAGCACTGAAGCTTTCTTT; CDR3: CASSVGVSTEAFF
D: .; V: TRBV9; size: few; J: TRBJ1-1; DNA: TGTGCCAGCAGCGTAGGAGATGGCACTGAAGCTTTCTTT; CDR3: CASSVGDGTEAFF
D: .; V: TRBV2; size: few; J: TRBJ2-2; DNA: TGTGCCAGCAGTGATTGGGGGGGCCTTTCCGGCACCGGGGAGCTGTTTTTT; CDR3: CASSDWGGLSGTGELFF
D: .; V: TRBV5-1; size: .; J: TRBJ2-4; DNA: TGCGCCAGCAGCTTCGGGTCAGCAATCCAAAACATTCAGTACTTC; CDR3: CASSFGSAIQNIQYF
D: .; V: TRBV5-1; size: .; J: TRBJ1-2; DNA: TGCGCCAGCAGCTTGGAGGCAGGCTATGGCTACACCTTC; CDR3: CASSLEAGYGYTF
D: .; V: TRBV6-6; size: .; J: TRBJ1-4; DNA: TGTGCCAGCAGACACAGGGTTGCTGGGCTCGGTGAAAAACTGTTTTTT; CDR3: CASRHRVAGLGEKLFF
D: TRBD1; V: TRBV5-1; size: .; J: TRBJ1-5; DNA: TGCGCCAGCAGCTTGGGGGACAGGGGGCTTGGGCAGCCCCAGCATTTT; CDR3: CASSLGDRGLGQPQHF
D: .; V: TRBV10-3; size: .; J: TRBJ1-2; DNA: TGTGCCATCAGTGAGTCCCCGACAGGCCTCTATGGCTACACCTTC; CDR3: CAISESPTGLYGYTF
D: .; V: TRBV7-8; size: .; J: TRBJ2-7; DNA: TGTGCCAGCGGCCCCAGACAGGCCTACGAGCAGTACTTC; CDR3: CASGPRQAYEQYF
D: TRBD1; V: TRBV7-6; size: .; J: TRBJ1-1; DNA: TGTGCCAGCAGCCAACAGGGGCGTGAAGCTTTCTTT; CDR3: CASSQQGREAFF
D: TRBD1; V: TRBV19; size: .; J: TRBJ1-2; DNA: TGTGCCAGTAGTATCAGCTTCGCAGGGGGGACAGCTCTTAACTATGGCTACACCTTC; CDR3: CASSISFAGGTALNYGYTF
D: TRBD1; V: TRBV19; size: .; J: TRBJ1-1; DNA: TGTGCCAGTAGTCCCTTAGACAGGGGGGACACTGAAGCTTTCTTT; CDR3: CASSPLDRGDTEAFF
D: .; V: TRBV27; size: .; J: TRBJ1-1; DNA: TGTGCCAGCGGACGTATTAGGATCGGGGGCACTGAAGCTTTCTTT; CDR3: CASGRIRIGGTEAFF
D: TRBD1; V: TRBV2; size: .; J: TRBJ2-1; DNA: TGTGCCAGCAGTGACAGGGGGCGGAATGAGCAGTTCTTC; CDR3: CASSDRGRNEQFF
D: .; V: TRBV18; size: once; J: TRBJ2-3; DNA: TGTGCCAGCTCACCTGGGCTAAGGGATACGCAGTATTTT; CDR3: CASSPGLRDTQYF
D: TRBD1; V: TRBV19; size: .; J: TRBJ1-5; DNA: TGTGCCAGTAGTATTGGGACAGGGAACAATCAGCCCCAGCATTTT; CDR3: CASSIGTGNNQPQHF
D: TRBD1; V: TRBV5-4; size: .; J: TRBJ1-3; DNA: TGTGCCAGCAGCTACCAGGGACAGCCGTTGGATGGAAACACCATATATTTT; CDR3: CASSYQGQPLDGNTIYF
D: TRBD2; V: TRBV9; size: .; J: TRBJ2-4; DNA: TGTGCCAGCAGCCCCCAGGTAGTGGGAGGGGACATTCAGTACTTC; CDR3: CASSPQVVGGDIQYF
D: .; V: TRBV19; size: .; J: TRBJ1-1; DNA: TGTGCCAGTAGTATCGGGGTGGGCGTGAGGACTGAAGCTTTCTTT; CDR3: CASSIGVGVRTEAFF
D: TRBD1; V: TRBV7-2; size: .; J: TRBJ1-1; DNA: TGTGCCAGCAGTAAACCCCCCCACAGGGGTACGGGAGCTTTCTTT; CDR3: CASSKPPHRGTGAFF
D: .; V: TRBV4-3; size: .; J: TRBJ2-7; DNA: TGCGCCAGCAGCCAAGACAAGGACTTGATCTACGAGCAGTACTTC; CDR3: CASSQDKDLIYEQYF
D: .; V: TRBV11-2; size: many; J: TRBJ1-6; DNA: TGTGCCAGCAGAATATTAAAGGGAGGGAATTCACCCCTCCACTTT; CDR3: CASRILKGGNSPLHF
D: TRBD1; V: TRBV19; size: .; J: TRBJ1-3; DNA: TGTGCCAGTACCGTAGAAGGGACAGTCTATTCTGGAAACACCATATATTTT; CDR3: CASTVEGTVYSGNTIYF
D: .; V: TRBV18; size: .; J: TRBJ2-6; DNA: TGTGCCAGCTCCCCAAGACAGTCTGGGGCCAACGTCCTGACTTTC; CDR3: CASSPRQSGANVLTF
D: TRBD1; V: TRBV27; size: .; J: TRBJ1-1; DNA: TGTGCCAGCAGTTTTCGACAGGGGGCAGGAACTGAAGCTTTCTTT; CDR3: CASSFRQGAGTEAFF
D: .; V: TRBV27; size: .; J: TRBJ1-2; DNA: TGTGCCAGCAGTCAGAGCAGGGGCGGAAGGGGCTACACCTTC; CDR3: CASSQSRGGRGYTF
D: .; V: TRBV19; size: .; J: TRBJ2-1; DNA: TGTGCCAGTAGTTCTCCGCGGCGGGATTCCTACAATGAGCAGTTCTTC; CDR3: CASSSPRRDSYNEQFF
D: .; V: TRBV20-1; size: .; J: TRBJ2-7; DNA: TGCAGTGCTAGAGAAGGGGGTGAGCAGTACTTC; CDR3: CSAREGGEQYF
D: TRBD1; V: TRBV9; size: .; J: TRBJ2-2; DNA: TGTGCCAGCAGCCCTGGGGCAAAAATGGACAGGGCGAACACCGGGGAGCTGTTTTTT; CDR3: CASSPGAKMDRANTGELFF
D: TRBD1; V: TRBV5-6; size: few; J: TRBJ1-6; DNA: TGTGCCAGCAGCCCGGACAGGCCGAGCTCCTATAATTCACCCCTCCACTTT; CDR3: CASSPDRPSSYNSPLHF
D: .; V: TRBV2; size: few; J: TRBJ1-1; DNA: TGTGCCAGCAGTGAACTCGGGGGAGAGAAAGCTTTCTTT; CDR3: CASSELGGEKAFF
D: TRBD2; V: TRBV15; size: .; J: TRBJ2-3; DNA: TGTGCCACCAGCAAGCCCCTCGGGGGGGTTGATACTAGCACAGATACGCAGTATTTT; CDR3: CATSKPLGGVDTSTDTQYF
D: .; V: TRBV4-1; size: .; J: TRBJ1-2; DNA: TGCGCCAGCAGCCATTACACAGGGTCCAACTATGGCTACACCTTC; CDR3: CASSHYTGSNYGYTF